This T cell receptor beta chain was retrieved from a study of CXCR3-negative and CXCR3-positive naive CD8 T cells. Study conclusions and caveats: The TRB CDR3s that CXCR3-positive naive cells carried were more hydrophobic than those of CXCR3-negative naive cells. Naive cells, whether CXCR3-negative or CXCR3-positive, had similar TRBV-TRBJ usage, while memory cells differed.

The germline CDR1 and CDR2 sequences are KGHSH and LQKENI. The CDR3 loop spans 15 amino acids. Definition of naive CD8+ T cells rested on a CD45RO-CCR7+CD27+CD95- profile. Each TRB cDNA library was prepared by 5' RACE (with UMI labels). TCRdb processed the 5' RACE reads again and assigns one entry to each CDR3 protein, with no DNA. The sample yields roughly 120,000 distinct CDR3 sequences, of which the top ten take up about 0.54%. Comment on this clonotype: Antigen specificity is unknown.

The TCR was taken from a human donor in good health. Some clones in this sample may be carry-over from other donors' samples. The sample consisted of naive CXCR3+ CD8+ T cells from blood. Subset noted: CD45RO-CCR7+CD27+CD95- naive CD8+ T cells expressing CXCR3 (TNR3+). The chain recombines TRBV18 with TRBJ1-3. CDR3 region: CASSPWQATGNTIYF.